Listed below are T cell receptor beta chains from one sample, sequenced in a study of regulatory T cells in long-lasting Graves disease. MiXCR, run by TCRdb on the multiplex PCR reads, gives a single entry per CDR3 protein. The sample has around 500,000 distinct CDR3 sequences; roughly a sixth are singletons. The same sample was also studied in work on T cells in Graves' hyperthyroidism and ophthalmopathy.

The sample was peripheral blood mononuclear cells (PBMCs), taken at new diagnosis, from a patient treated with antithyroid drugs. The receptors were sampled from a woman in her forties or fifties with Graves disease. CDR3s include the opening cysteine and the closing phenylalanine or tryptophan. Each record gives: V gene, J gene, clone size, D gene, CDR3 protein, CDR3 DNA. D genes are given only for firm matches. Where a row states a size, it is once, few, many or the class of an expanded clone; other rows omit it.

v_call: TRBV6-4; j_call: TRBJ2-3; clone_size: many; d_call: -; cdr3_aa: CASSDGTSTDTQYF; cdr3_nt: TGTGCCAGCAGTGACGGGACAAGCACAGATACGCAGTATTTT
v_call: TRBV6-1; j_call: TRBJ2-7; clone_size: -; d_call: -; cdr3_aa: CASRQGISGIYEQYF; cdr3_nt: TGTGCCAGCAGACAAGGAATCTCCGGGATCTACGAGCAGTACTTC
v_call: TRBV6-1; j_call: TRBJ1-5; clone_size: many; d_call: TRBD1; cdr3_aa: CASREGQGGNQPQHF; cdr3_nt: TGTGCCAGCAGAGAGGGACAGGGGGGCAATCAGCCCCAGCATTTT
v_call: TRBV3-1; j_call: TRBJ1-2; clone_size: few; d_call: -; cdr3_aa: CASSQDARTTGYTF; cdr3_nt: TGTGCCAGCAGCCAAGATGCCCGGACTACTGGCTACACCTTC
v_call: TRBV20-1; j_call: TRBJ1-6; clone_size: few; d_call: TRBD1; cdr3_aa: CSARETGMNSPLHF; cdr3_nt: TGCAGTGCTAGGGAGACAGGGATGAACTCACCCCTCCACTTT
v_call: TRBV20-1; j_call: TRBJ1-5; clone_size: few; d_call: -; cdr3_aa: CSAIRDTDSNQPQHF; cdr3_nt: TGCAGTGCCATTCGGGACACCGATAGCAATCAGCCCCAGCATTTT
v_call: TRBV6-1; j_call: TRBJ1-5; clone_size: -; d_call: -; cdr3_aa: CASSEGPGSNQPQHF; cdr3_nt: TGTGCCAGCAGTGAGGGGCCCGGTAGCAATCAGCCCCAGCATTTT
v_call: TRBV25-1; j_call: TRBJ2-1; clone_size: -; d_call: TRBD1; cdr3_aa: CASSDYRGAKDGEQFF; cdr3_nt: TGTGCCAGCAGTGATTACAGGGGGGCCAAGGATGGTGAGCAGTTCTTC
v_call: TRBV27; j_call: TRBJ2-5; clone_size: few; d_call: -; cdr3_aa: CASSLSRRAESIYF; cdr3_nt: TGTGCCAGCAGTTTATCAAGAAGGGCGGAGAGCATATACTTC
v_call: TRBV7-9; j_call: TRBJ2-1; clone_size: many; d_call: -; cdr3_aa: CASIRGVDNEQFF; cdr3_nt: TGTGCCAGCATAAGGGGGGTTGACAATGAGCAGTTCTTC
v_call: TRBV2; j_call: TRBJ1-5; clone_size: many; d_call: -; cdr3_aa: CASSEDRRTLNQPQHF; cdr3_nt: TGTGCCAGCAGTGAAGATAGGCGAACATTGAATCAGCCCCAGCATTTT
v_call: TRBV3-1; j_call: TRBJ2-5; clone_size: many; d_call: TRBD2; cdr3_aa: CASSQTSGGTQETQYF; cdr3_nt: TGTGCCAGCAGCCAGACTAGCGGGGGGACCCAAGAGACCCAGTACTTC
v_call: TRBV7-3; j_call: TRBJ2-1; clone_size: few; d_call: -; cdr3_aa: CASSRRGGPGGEQFF; cdr3_nt: TGTGCCAGCAGCCGCAGGGGGGGCCCGGGAGGTGAGCAGTTCTTC
v_call: TRBV11-3; j_call: TRBJ2-7; clone_size: many; d_call: -; cdr3_aa: CASSFPGSYEQYF; cdr3_nt: TGTGCCAGCAGCTTCCCAGGGAGCTACGAGCAGTACTTC
v_call: TRBV7-9; j_call: TRBJ1-2; clone_size: many; d_call: -; cdr3_aa: CASSLEVYGYTF; cdr3_nt: TGTGCCAGCAGCTTAGAGGTCTATGGCTACACCTTC
v_call: TRBV6-1; j_call: TRBJ2-7; clone_size: many; d_call: TRBD1; cdr3_aa: CASSDTGTDTTKQYF; cdr3_nt: TGTGCCAGCAGTGATACCGGGACAGACACCACCAAGCAGTACTTC
v_call: TRBV12-5; j_call: TRBJ1-1; clone_size: many; d_call: -; cdr3_aa: CASGLVRLLVPALNTEAFF; cdr3_nt: TGTGCTAGTGGTTTGGTACGCTTGTTGGTCCCAGCACTAAACACTGAAGCTTTCTTT
v_call: TRBV5-4; j_call: TRBJ2-1; clone_size: -; d_call: TRBD2; cdr3_aa: CASRLAGGQIEQFF; cdr3_nt: TGTGCCAGCAGACTAGCGGGGGGGCAGATTGAGCAGTTCTTC
v_call: TRBV12-3/TRBV12-4; j_call: TRBJ1-2; clone_size: many; d_call: -; cdr3_aa: CASSFRGNYGYTF; cdr3_nt: TGTGCCAGCAGTTTTCGGGGGAACTATGGCTACACCTTC